This is a list of T cell receptor beta chains from one sample in a study of blood T cell repertoires in COVID-19. Generated by immunoSEQ multiplex PCR, the TCRdb table keeps only in-frame clones and is missing some. This table has about 360,000 clones, around 86% appearing once. Specimen: peripheral blood. Source of these receptors: a human donor in a cohort sampled during active COVID-19. The CDR3 runs from the conserved cysteine through the conserved F or W. The order of the fields is clone size, V gene, J gene, D gene, CDR3 protein, CDR3 DNA. D genes are given only for firm matches. Not every row has a clone size; where given, it reads once, few, many or a size class.

clone size: medium-sized
V gene: TRBV7-8
J gene: TRBJ2-7
D gene: -
CDR3 protein: CASSLVVRGYSYEQYF
CDR3 DNA: TGTGCCAGCAGCTTAGTTGTCCGGGGATACTCCTACGAGCAGTACTTC

clone size: -
V gene: TRBV7-6
J gene: TRBJ2-7
D gene: TRBD2
CDR3 protein: CASSSVTSGGTADEQYF
CDR3 DNA: TGTGCCAGCAGCTCCGTGACTAGCGGGGGGACCGCCGACGAGCAGTACTTC

clone size: few
V gene: TRBV7-2
J gene: TRBJ2-2
D gene: -
CDR3 protein: CASRGDSHHTGELFF
CDR3 DNA: TGTGCCAGCAGAGGAGACAGTCACCACACCGGGGAGCTGTTTTTT

clone size: -
V gene: TRBV10-3
J gene: TRBJ2-5
D gene: TRBD1
CDR3 protein: CAIRGQGKETQYF
CDR3 DNA: TGTGCCATCAGGGGACAGGGGAAAGAGACCCAGTACTTC

clone size: -
V gene: TRBV5-4
J gene: TRBJ2-7
D gene: TRBD1
CDR3 protein: CASSFRGGGDEQYF
CDR3 DNA: TGTGCCAGCAGCTTTCGAGGGGGCGGTGACGAGCAGTACTTC

clone size: -
V gene: TRBV9
J gene: TRBJ1-3
D gene: TRBD1
CDR3 protein: CASSVVGQGSGNTIYF
CDR3 DNA: TGTGCCAGCAGCGTAGTGGGACAGGGGTCCGGAAACACCATATATTTT

clone size: -
V gene: TRBV4-2
J gene: TRBJ1-2
D gene: -
CDR3 protein: CASSQEGGNYGYTF
CDR3 DNA: TGTGCCAGCAGCCAAGAAGGGGGTAACTATGGCTACACCTTC

clone size: -
V gene: TRBV20-1
J gene: TRBJ2-3
D gene: TRBD2
CDR3 protein: CSASSLAGGGSTDTQYF
CDR3 DNA: TGCAGTGCTAGTTCACTAGCGGGGGGGGGCAGCACAGATACGCAGTATTTT

clone size: -
V gene: TRBV3-1/TRBV3-2
J gene: TRBJ1-2
D gene: TRBD1
CDR3 protein: CASRHRGENGYTF
CDR3 DNA: TGTGCCAGCAGGCACAGGGGGGAGAATGGCTACACCTTC

clone size: few
V gene: TRBV6-5
J gene: TRBJ2-5
D gene: TRBD2
CDR3 protein: CASSLNRGGGSETQYF
CDR3 DNA: TGTGCCAGCAGTTTAAATCGGGGGGGCGGGAGCGAGACCCAGTACTTC

clone size: -
V gene: TRBV3-1/TRBV3-2
J gene: TRBJ2-3
D gene: -
CDR3 protein: CASSQEGGTQYF
CDR3 DNA: TGTGCCAGCAGCCAAGAAGGGGGTACGCAGTATTTT

clone size: once
V gene: TRBV19
J gene: TRBJ1-6
D gene: -
CDR3 protein: CASSYGLMNSPLHF
CDR3 DNA: TGTGCCAGCTCCTATGGACTAATGAATTCACCCCTCCACTTT

clone size: -
V gene: TRBV7-6
J gene: TRBJ2-2
D gene: -
CDR3 protein: CASSLGGGAAGELFF
CDR3 DNA: TGTGCCAGCAGCTTAGGAGGTGGGGCGGCCGGGGAGCTGTTTTTT

clone size: few
V gene: TRBV25-1
J gene: TRBJ1-1
D gene: -
CDR3 protein: CASSEWKTGQPNTEAFF
CDR3 DNA: TGTGCCAGCAGTGAATGGAAAACAGGCCAACCGAACACTGAAGCTTTCTTT

clone size: -
V gene: TRBV19
J gene: TRBJ2-3
D gene: -
CDR3 protein: CASSISRVDTQYF
CDR3 DNA: TGTGCCAGTAGTATAAGCAGGGTAGATACGCAGTATTTT

clone size: -
V gene: TRBV11-2
J gene: TRBJ2-7
D gene: -
CDR3 protein: CASSLSLAQSGEQYF
CDR3 DNA: TGTGCCAGCAGCTTGAGTCTAGCGCAATCGGGCGAGCAGTACTTC

clone size: -
V gene: TRBV24-1
J gene: TRBJ2-5
D gene: -
CDR3 protein: CATSDPGLETQYF
CDR3 DNA: TGTGCCACCAGTGACCCAGGGTTAGAGACCCAGTACTTC